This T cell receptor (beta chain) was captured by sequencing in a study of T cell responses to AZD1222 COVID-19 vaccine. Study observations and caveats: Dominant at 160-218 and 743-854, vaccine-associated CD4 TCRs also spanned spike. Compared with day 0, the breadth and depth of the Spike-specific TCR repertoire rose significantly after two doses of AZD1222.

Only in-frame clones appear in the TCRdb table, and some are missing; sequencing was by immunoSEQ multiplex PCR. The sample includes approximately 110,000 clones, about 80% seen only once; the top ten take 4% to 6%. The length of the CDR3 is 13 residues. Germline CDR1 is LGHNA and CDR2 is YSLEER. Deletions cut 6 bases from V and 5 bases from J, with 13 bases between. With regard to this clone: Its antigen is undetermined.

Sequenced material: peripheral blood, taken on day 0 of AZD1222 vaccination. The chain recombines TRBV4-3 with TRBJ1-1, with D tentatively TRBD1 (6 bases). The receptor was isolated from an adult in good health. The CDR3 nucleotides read TGCGCCAGCAGACAGGGTAGGACGACTGAAGCTTTCTTT. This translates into CASRQGRTTEAFF.